One sample yielded the 18 T cell receptor beta chains listed below, sequenced in a study of blood T cell repertoires in COVID-19. Data came from immunoSEQ multiplex PCR; TCRdb stores just in-frame clones and leaves some out. The table includes more than 250,000 clones, 70% to 90% detected once. The sequenced sample consisted of PBMCs or T cells enriched from blood (not recorded which). The receptors were gathered from a woman aged 25-40 years who had recovered from COVID-19.

This chain links TRBV30 with TRBJ1-2, with D uncertain. Germline V CDR1 and CDR2: GTSNPN, SVGIG (reference sequence). The CDR3 has 16 amino acids. Trimming shortened V by 5 bases and J by 2 bases, and 21 bases separated the two germline ends. Here the CDR3 DNA reads TGTGCCTGGGTCCCCACCGGGTTGAGGTTGAACTATGGCTACACCTTC. The encoded protein is CAWVPTGLRLNYGYTF.

This sequence joins TRBV7-9 and TRBJ2-1; 8 positions match TRBD1. The CDR3 is 15 amino acids. Germline CDR1 reads SEHNR; CDR2 reads FQNEAQ (reference sequence). The junction had 6 bases not matched to a gene; V was cut back by 2 bases and J by 6 bases. CDR3 amino acids: CASSLQGADGNEQFF. DNA for the CDR3: TGTGCCAGCAGCTTACAGGGGGCCGATGGCAATGAGCAGTTCTTC.

The rearrangement uses TRBV19 and TRBJ2-1; 9 bases are shared with TRBD2. CDR3 length: 15 residues. From germline, CDR1 is LNHDA and CDR2 SQIVND (reference sequence). V was pared by 5 bases and J by 3 bases, with 5 bases of the junction left unmatched. The CDR3 reads CASSESGGYYNEQFF. As DNA, the CDR3 is TGTGCCAGTAGTGAAAGCGGGGGGTACTACAATGAGCAGTTCTTC.

The chain links TRBV28 to TRBJ1-6, with D tentatively TRBD1 (6 bases). This CDR3 comprises 15 residues. V was shortened by 2 bases and J by 10 bases, with 15 bases between the two germline ends. Germline-derived CDR1 and CDR2 are MDHEN and SYDVKM. CDR3 region: CASSLPTGSSSPLHF. Written as DNA, the CDR3 is TGTGCCAGCAGTTTACCTACAGGGAGTTCGTCACCCCTCCACTTT.

The chain couples TRBV4-3 to TRBJ1-3; D call uncertain. Germline CDR1 and CDR2: LGHNA and YSLEER. V was clipped by 1 base and J by 2 bases, with 9 bases between them. The CDR3 has 15 residues. The CDR3 DNA follows: TGCGCCAGCAGCCAAGGGAGGACTGCTGGAAACACCATATATTTT. Translated, it gives CASSQGRTAGNTIYF.

The chain employs TRBV7-2 and TRBJ1-2, with D perhaps matching TRBD1 (5 bases). The germline gives CDR1 SGHTA, CDR2 FQGNSA. Trimming pared 8 bases from V and 7 bases from J, leaving 17 bases between. This CDR3 comprises 13 residues. CDR3 in DNA: TGTGCCAGCCGCCTCACCAGGGAGGGTGGCTACACCTTC. Its translation is CASRLTREGGYTF.

V usage is TRBV9 and J usage is TRBJ2-2; 8 nucleotides align to TRBD1. With 4 bases clipped from V and 5 bases from J, the junction kept 4 bases outside the gene matches. Germline V lookup: CDR1 SGDLS, CDR2 YYNGEE. This CDR3 spans 14 amino acids. The CDR3: CASSSRTGTGELFF. The CDR3 bases are TGTGCCAGCAGCTCCCGGACAGGGACCGGGGAGCTGTTTTTT. The entire variable domain, with the rest obtained from reference TRBV9 and TRBJ2-2, is as follows: DSGVTQTPKHLITATGQRVTLRCSPRSGDLSVYWYQQSLDQGLQFLIQYYNGEERAKGNILERFSAQQFPDLHSELNLSSLELGDSALYFCASSSRTGTGELFFGEGSRLTVL.

The chain uses TRBV2 and TRBJ1-2; D uncertain. The CDR3 is 14 residues long. Trimming left V 5 bases short and J 4 bases short, with 14 bases between. Germline assignment: CDR1 SNHLY and CDR2 FYNNEI. The CDR3 DNA is TGTGCCAGCAGTACGAGCGACGGAGGCTATGGCTACACCTTC. It translates to CASSTSDGGYGYTF.

The chain links TRBV6-5 to TRBJ2-7, with no clear D. Trimming pared 6 bases from V and 2 bases from J, leaving 11 bases between. Looked up from germline, CDR1 is MNHEY and CDR2 is SVGAGI. The CDR3 is 13 amino acids. The CDR3 DNA sequence: TGTGCCAGCAGCTTTTACAGCCCCTACGAGCAGTACTTC. Protein product: CASSFYSPYEQYF.

The chain combines TRBV19 with TRBJ1-5; 9 bases are a match to TRBD1. Germline assignment: CDR1 LNHDA and CDR2 SQIVND (reference sequence). V lost 6 bases to trimming and J lost 6 bases; unmatched junction nucleotides: 9. There are 15 residues in the CDR3. In DNA form, the CDR3 reads TGTGCCAGTAGCATCCCGGGGACAGGGACTCAGCCCCAGCATTTT. It translates to CASSIPGTGTQPQHF.

The chain joins TRBV19 to TRBJ1-6; 7 bases align to TRBD1. The V gene end was trimmed by 4 bases and the J gene end by 10 bases; junction bases not matched to a gene: 13. The CDR3 consists of 16 residues. Germline CDR1 LNHDA, CDR2 SQIVND (reference sequence). The CDR3 coding sequence is TGTGCCAGTAGTACCAACCTAGGACAGGCCCGCTCACCCCTCCACTTT. Translation: CASSTNLGQARSPLHF.

V gene TRBV28 combines with J gene TRBJ2-6; D may be TRBD2 (6 bases). The CDR3 runs 14 residues. Trimming took 7 bases from V and 1 from J, leaving 8 bases between them. Per germline, CDR1 MDHEN and CDR2 SYDVKM. The CDR3 DNA follows: TGTGCCAGCATACGGGGGTCTGGGGCCAACGTCCTGACTTTC. Protein: CASIRGSGANVLTF.

The rearrangement links TRBV5-1 to TRBJ1-6; perhaps TRBD1 as D (6 bases). This CDR3 spans 16 amino acids. Germline V CDR1 and CDR2: SGHRS, YFSETQ. The V gene lost 3 bases and the J gene lost 0 bases, with 10 bases spanning the gap. CDR3 nucleotide sequence: TGCGCCAGCAGCTCGAGGGGGAGCTCCTATAATTCACCCCTCCACTTT. Amino acid sequence: CASSSRGSSYNSPLHF.

The chain links TRBV5-1 to TRBJ2-1; a weak D match, TRBD2 (5 bases). CDR3 length: 12 amino acids. Trimming left V 4 bases short and J 6 bases short, with 8 bases between. Germline V gives CDR1 SGHRS, CDR2 YFSETQ. The CDR3 here is CASSIRGNEQFF. The CDR3 DNA follows: TGCGCCAGCAGCATCCGGGGCAATGAGCAGTTCTTC.

The chain recombines TRBV7-2 with TRBJ1-3; 7 bases map to TRBD1. CDR1 and CDR2 from the germline V gene are SGHTA and FQGNSA. CDR3 size: 14 residues. The V and J ends lost 4 bases and 2 bases, in that order; junction bases with no gene match: 2. The CDR3 sequence: CASSWGTAGNTIYF. CDR3 coding DNA: TGTGCCAGCAGCTGGGGGACAGCTGGAAACACCATATATTTT. Complete variable domain (other parts from reference TRBV7-2 and TRBJ1-3): GAGVSQSPSNKVTEKGKDVELRCDPISGHTALYWYRQSLGQGLEFLIYFQGNSAPDKSGLPSDRFSAERTGGSVSTLTIQRTQQEDSAVYLCASSWGTAGNTIYFGEGSWLTVV.

The chain links TRBV4-2 to TRBJ1-2; D perhaps matches TRBD1 (5 bases). Per the germline V gene, CDR1 is LGHNA and CDR2 is YNFKEQ. Trimming cost V 4 bases and J 0 bases, with 9 bases left between them. This CDR3 is built from 14 residues. The CDR3 loop is CASSPKGTNYGYTF. Written as DNA, the CDR3 is TGTGCCAGCAGCCCAAAGGGGACTAACTATGGCTACACCTTC.

The J gene is TRBJ2-3, the V gene TRBV10-3; D gene ambiguous. Germline CDR1 ENHRY, CDR2 SYGVKD. V was shortened by 3 bases and J by 2 bases, with 3 bases between the two germline ends. The length of the CDR3 is 12 residues. As DNA, the CDR3 is TGTGCCATCAGTGACAACACAGATACGCAGTATTTT. Protein product: CAISDNTDTQYF.

This clone was observed a few times. This chain uses TRBV19 with TRBJ1-3; D remains unclear. V lost 6 bases to trimming and J lost 0 bases, with 15 bases between them. This CDR3 region has 16 residues. Germline V gene sequence: CDR1 LNHDA, CDR2 SQIVND (reference sequence). The CDR3 loop reads CASSRGDPTSGNTIYF. CDR3 DNA sequence: TGTGCCAGTAGCCGGGGAGACCCAACCTCTGGAAACACCATATATTTT.